This T cell receptor (beta chain) was identified in a study of PD-L1 blockade in urothelial cancer. Spiking of synthetic TCR analog templates was performed in each PCR. Using immunoSEQ multiplex PCR, the repertoire was profiled, and TCRdb retains in-frame clones only, with some absent. The data hold 90,000 or so clones, with 90% observed a single time. Time point: pretreatment peripheral blood. As regards this clone: Its antigen remains unidentified.

Study-wide results and caveats: Tumor-linked clones in blood grew more by 3 weeks in durable-benefit patients.

Germline CDR1 SGDLS, CDR2 YYNGEE. Trimming removed 4 bases from V and 1 base from J; junction bases left unmatched: 4. This CDR3 contains 15 residues. The starting material was PBMCs, obtained around atezolizumab (anti-PD-L1) treatment. The TCR was taken from a man between 60 and 75 years old with urothelial cancer. This rearrangement joins TRBV9 to TRBJ2-3; TRBD2 matches at 9 bases. The CDR3 bases are TGTGCCAGCAGCACAGAGCGGGGGGGCACAGATACGCAGTATTTT. It encodes CASSTERGGTDTQYF. Complete variable domain (other parts from reference TRBV9 and TRBJ2-3): DSGVTQTPKHLITATGQRVTLRCSPRSGDLSVYWYQQSLDQGLQFLIQYYNGEERAKGNILERFSAQQFPDLHSELNLSSLELGDSALYFCASSTERGGTDTQYFGPGTRLTVL.